This T cell receptor beta chain was sequenced during a study of T cells in Graves' hyperthyroidism and ophthalmopathy. Germline trimming cut 3 bases from V and 2 bases from J; bases unmatched to any gene: 1. Germline CDR1 reads SEHNR; CDR2 reads FQNEAQ (reference sequence). This CDR3 spans 14 amino acids. The study's findings and limits: Among clonotypes expanded in thyroid above 0.001, most were also found in blood. Researchers report that a 13 V-J model separated ophthalmopathy from stable hyperthyroidism.

Ten or more counts support this clonotype. What it recognizes is unknown. Authors of the study amplified TCR beta CDR3 regions from RNA transcripts. During a first-round RT-PCR of the TCR CDR3, the HTBI primer set was used. TCRdb ran MiXCR on the multiplex PCR reads and lists one entry per CDR3 protein. Of 300,000 to 350,000 distinct CDR3 sequences in the sample, 16% are singletons; the top ten hold approximately 33%. The sequence came from a man between 25 and 39 years old with Graves' hyperthyroidism. V usage is TRBV7-9 and J usage is TRBJ2-7, with 10 bases matching TRBD1. Source material: blood. CDR3 sequence (DNA): TGTGCCAGCAGCTTGGGGACAGGGGCCTACGAGCAGTACTTC. Translated, it gives CASSLGTGAYEQYF.